Given below is one T cell receptor beta chain in context. The data are from a study of blood T cell repertoires in COVID-19. Study-level information: Material from acute and convalescent COVID-19 was sourced from the United States, Italy and Spain. In each case, the material was cDNA or gDNA derived from T cells, B-cell-depleted T cells, or PBMCs.

CDR1 KGHSH and CDR2 LQKENI come from the germline V gene. The CDR3 contains 12 residues. The junction had 3 bases not matched to a gene; V was cut back by 6 bases and J by 8 bases. Original handling: Estimates of nucleated cell counts were drawn from the amplification of reference gene primers. The repertoire was sequenced with immunoSEQ multiplex PCR; TCRdb's copy has only in-frame clones and lacks some. V and J calls plus clone size are reproduced from that table; the DNA served to infer D and trimming. The sample consists of some 120,000 clones, about two thirds of them appearing once. This receptor was obtained from a human donor with acute or convalescent COVID-19. The donor label of this sample is uncertain. This chain joins TRBV18 and TRBJ2-1; TRBD1 matches at 8 bases. The sequenced sample was peripheral blood. Written as DNA, the CDR3 is TGTGCCAGCTCGCTACAGGGGGATGAGCAGTTCTTC. Protein: CASSLQGDEQFF.